The clone carrying this T cell receptor beta chain was recorded a few times. Isolated RNA was reverse transcribed in full, so expressed TCRB transcripts were sequenced. TCRdb keeps only in-frame clones here, not all; method: immunoSEQ multiplex PCR. Of nearly 350,000 clones detected, approximately 8.2% appear once; the ten largest clones hold 0.44%. This specimen comes from a study of beta chain features in type 1 diabetes. V was cut by 6 bases and J by 8 bases, with 16 bases left in between. From germline, CDR1 is MNHNY and CDR2 SVGAGI (reference sequence). The CDR3 runs 14 residues. The receptor was isolated from a woman aged 18-29 years in good health. The specimen was central memory CD4+ T cells from blood. The chain recombines TRBV6-6 with TRBJ1-4, with D possibly being TRBD1 (5 bases). The CDR3: CASSLGTLNEKLFF. CDR3 DNA: TGTGCCAGCAGCCTCGGGACCCTGAACGAAAAACTGTTTTTT.